These 30 T cell receptor beta chains came from one sample sequenced in a study of T cells in Graves' hyperthyroidism and ophthalmopathy (dated by TCRdb to between 2018 and 2021). Library preparation used multiplex PCR. Data came from an Illumina HiSeq 2000. The TCR beta CDR3 regions were amplified from the RNA transcripts. For the first round of RT-PCR on the TCR CDR3, the HTBI primer set was used together with the Qiagen OneStep RT-PCR kit. Using fastp trimming at Q25 and MiXCR clonotype assembly, TCRdb reanalyzed the public sequencing data and kept in-frame beta chains. Every distinct CDR3 protein forms one entry, paired with its most common genes and DNA. This sample comprises about 840,000 distinct CDR3 sequences, over 35% of them detected only once. 8.9% of the sample goes to the ten largest clones. Sequenced material: blood. The receptor source for this set is a man between 18 and 29 years old with Graves' hyperthyroidism.

Comments on this clonotype: One end of the junction fails to match germline, which may point to a read error. The rearrangement joins TRBV7-2 to TRBJ2-5; 15 bases map to TRBD2. Germline loops: CDR1 SGHTA, CDR2 FQGNSA. This CDR3 comprises 15 residues. The CDR3 nucleotides read TGTGCCAGCAGCTTAGGTCGGACTAGCGGGAGGGTTCTGGACTTC. Protein: CASSLGRTSGRVLDF. Full variable domain (missing parts from reference TRBV7-2 and TRBJ2-5): GAGVSQSPSNKVTEKGKDVELRCDPISGHTALYWYRQSLGQGLEFLIYFQGNSAPDKSGLPSDRFSAERTGGSVSTLTIQRTQQEDSAVYLCASSLGRTSGRVLDFGPGTRLLVL.

This clonotype was detected a few times. The V call is TRBV6-5, the J call TRBJ1-5, with 7 bases identical to TRBD1. The CDR3 runs to 13 residues. The ends lost 6 bases at V and 5 bases at J; junction bases unmatched: 4. CDR1 and CDR2 (germline): MNHEY, SVGAGI. This CDR3 is CASRFTGDQPQHF. The CDR3 region has the DNA TGTGCCAGCAGATTCACAGGGGATCAGCCCCAGCATTTT.

The chain joins TRBV29-1 to TRBJ1-2, with D uncertain. Germline CDR1 SQVTM, CDR2 ANQGSEA. V was cut by 8 bases and J by 5 bases, with 9 bases left in between. The CDR3 is 10 residues long. DNA for the CDR3: TGCAGCTTAGAAGGGTATGGCTACACCTTC. This gives the protein CSLEGYGYTF.

The genes are TRBV20-1 and TRBJ1-3; 9 nucleotides line up with TRBD1. V shed 3 bases and J 0 bases; nucleotides not matched to a gene: 15. The V gene's germline CDR1 is DFQATT and CDR2 SNEGSKA (reference sequence). This CDR3 spans 19 amino acids. For the CDR3, the DNA is TGCAGTGCTAGTCCTAGACGGGACAGGGATCCTTTCTCTGGAAACACCATATATTTT. This gives the protein CSASPRRDRDPFSGNTIYF.

In its sample, this clonotype was seen many times. J is TRBJ1-3 and V is TRBV11-2; D is undetermined. This CDR3 comprises 12 residues. Germline CDR1 SGHAT, CDR2 FQNNGV. V lost 5 bases to trimming and J lost 3 bases, with 5 bases between them. The CDR3 reads CASSPLGNTIYF. DNA of the CDR3: TGTGCCAGCAGCCCGCTTGGAAACACCATATATTTT.

The chain is built from TRBV9 and TRBJ1-2; D ambiguous. V was pared by 4 bases and J by 8 bases, with 18 bases between. Germline assignment: CDR1 SGDLS and CDR2 YYNGEE. The CDR3 covers 14 residues. The DNA of the CDR3 is TGTGCCAGCAGCCGGTTTCGGGGTGGGAACGGCTACACCTTC. Translation: CASSRFRGGNGYTF.

This rearrangement joins TRBV29-1 to TRBJ1-2; perhaps TRBD1 as D (6 bases). The CDR3 runs to 13 residues. Germline V gene sequence: CDR1 SQVTM, CDR2 ANQGSEA. The V and J ends lost 4 bases and 3 bases respectively, with 12 bases between them. CDR3 amino acids: CSVVGGQDYGYTF. CDR3 sequence (DNA): TGCAGCGTTGTTGGGGGGCAGGACTATGGCTACACCTTC.

This clonotype was observed many times. The chain is built from TRBV7-9 and TRBJ1-1; D unclear. This CDR3 is 12 amino acids long. Trimming cost V 1 base and J 4 bases, with 4 bases left between them. The germline gives CDR1 SEHNR, CDR2 FQNEAQ (reference sequence). The CDR3 region is CASSLDSTEAFF. The CDR3 DNA reads TGTGCCAGCAGCTTAGACAGCACTGAAGCTTTCTTT.

The chain combines TRBV7-2 with TRBJ1-1; D is unclear. The CDR3 covers 14 residues. Trimming cost V 3 bases and J 1 base, with 9 bases left between them. Germline V gene sequence: CDR1 SGHTA, CDR2 FQGNSA. The CDR3 sequence: CASSLWNPNTEAFF. The CDR3 DNA reads TGTGCCAGCAGCTTGTGGAACCCGAACACTGAAGCTTTCTTT.

The CDR3, as DNA: TGTGCCATCAGTTGGACAGGGGACGCACTGAATAGCAATCAGCCCCAGCATTTT. This translates into CAISWTGDALNSNQPQHF. The V gene is TRBV10-3, the J gene TRBJ1-5; 9 bases are a match to TRBD1. V was clipped by 5 bases and J by 0 bases; unmatched bases: 11. From germline, CDR1 is ENHRY and CDR2 SYGVKD. There are 18 residues in the CDR3.

The V gene is TRBV19, the J gene TRBJ2-2, with D unresolved. Trimming took off 1 base at V and 5 bases at J, with 8 bases between the two ends. The CDR3 totals 14 residues. Germline CDR1 is LNHDA and CDR2 is SQIVND (reference sequence). CDR3 amino acids: CASSIVGGTGELFF. The CDR3 DNA sequence: TGTGCCAGTAGTATAGTCGGCGGTACCGGGGAGCTGTTTTTT.

V gene TRBV7-9 combines with J gene TRBJ1-2; 8 positions agree with TRBD1. Trimming took 5 bases from V and 1 from J; bases not matched to a gene: 12. There are 17 residues in the CDR3. CDR1 is SEHNR, CDR2 FQNEAQ, per germline (reference sequence). CDR3 amino acids: CASSRDAGGEDNYGYTF. CDR3 coding DNA: TGTGCCAGCAGCCGCGACGCAGGGGGCGAGGATAACTATGGCTACACCTTC. The full variable domain, with the rest looked up from reference TRBV7-9 and TRBJ1-2, is DTGVSQNPRHKITKRGQNVTFRCDPISEHNRLYWYRQTLGQGPEFLTYFQNEAQLEKSRLLSDRFSAERPKGSFSTLEIQRTEQGDSAMYLCASSRDAGGEDNYGYTFGSGTRLTVV.

The table lists this clonotype with a few counts. V usage is TRBV7-9 and J usage is TRBJ2-7, with D tentatively TRBD1 (6 bases). V was pared by 6 bases and J by 0 bases, with 15 bases between. CDR1 and CDR2 (germline): SEHNR, FQNEAQ (reference sequence). The CDR3 totals 15 residues. The CDR3 region is CASSPGQSSSYEQYF. CDR3 in DNA: TGTGCCAGCAGTCCCGGACAGTCTTCCTCCTACGAGCAGTACTTC.

A few counts support this clonotype. In nucleotides, the CDR3 is TGCGCCAGCAGCTTGGCCGGGACAGTTAATGAAAAACTGTTTTTT. Its protein product is CASSLAGTVNEKLFF. This chain connects TRBV5-1 to TRBJ1-4, with 7 bases fitting TRBD1. The CDR3 has 15 residues. V dropped 0 bases and J dropped 4; count of bases not matched to a gene: 3. Germline loops: CDR1 SGHRS, CDR2 YFSETQ.

As concerns this clonotype: This may come from a read error, since a much larger clone is one base off. In this CDR3 the conserved last residue, phenylalanine or tryptophan, is missing, so a read error is likely. This chain links TRBV29-1 with TRBJ1-1; D may be TRBD1 (6 bases). The germline V gene encodes CDR1 SQVTM and CDR2 ANQGSEA. Trimming removed 6 bases from V and 8 bases from J, with 13 bases in between. CDR3 size: 11 residues. The CDR3 sequence: CSVEQGGEAFL. Written as DNA, the CDR3 is TGCAGCGTGGAACAGGGTGGGGAAGCTTTCTTG.

This clonotype was detected only a few times. CDR3 residues: CASSRGTGEFQPQHF. CDR3 DNA sequence: TGTGCCAGCAGCCGCGGGACAGGGGAATTTCAGCCCCAGCATTTT. The rearrangement uses TRBV7-9 and TRBJ1-5; the match to TRBD1 covers 10 bases. The CDR3 totals 15 residues. In germline, CDR1 is SEHNR, CDR2 FQNEAQ (reference sequence). With V trimmed by 5 bases and J by 6 bases, 7 bases remained unmatched.

This clonotype has just a few counts. The chain carries TRBV29-1 and TRBJ1-1, with a weak D call TRBD1 (5 bases). This CDR3 contains 17 residues. V was cut by 1 base and J by 0 bases, with 18 bases left in between. From germline, CDR1 is SQVTM and CDR2 ANQGSEA. This CDR3 reads CSVEGGTTVPLNTEAFF. The CDR3 coding sequence is TGCAGCGTTGAAGGGGGGACCACGGTCCCTCTGAACACTGAAGCTTTCTTT. Full variable domain (remainder filled in from reference TRBV29-1 and TRBJ1-1): SAVISQKPSRDICQRGTSLTIQCQVDSQVTMMFWYRQQPGQSLTLIATANQGSEATYESGFVIDKFPISRPNLTFSTLTVSNMSPEDSSIYLCSVEGGTTVPLNTEAFFGQGTRLTVV.

This clonotype occurred a few times. In DNA form, the CDR3 reads TGTGCCAGCAGCTTGTCTTCAGGGGGATTCTACGAGCAGTACTTC. Translation: CASSLSSGGFYEQYF. The V and J genes are TRBV5-6 and TRBJ2-7; 7 bases are shared with TRBD1. CDR3 length: 15 amino acids. V lost 1 base and J lost 3; bases outside the gene matches: 7. Germline CDR1 SGHDT, CDR2 YYEEEE. The full variable domain, its missing parts supplied by reference TRBV5-6 and TRBJ2-7, is DAGVTQSPTHLIKTRGQQVTLRCSPKSGHDTVSWYQQALGQGPQFIFQYYEEEERQRGNFPDRFSGHQFPNYSSELNVNALLLGDSALYLCASSLSSGGFYEQYFGPGTRLTVT.

This clonotype was detected many times. The chain uses TRBV20-1 and TRBJ1-5; D is unclear. This CDR3 spans 13 amino acids. Germline V gene data show CDR1 as DFQATT and CDR2 as SNEGSKA (reference sequence). V was trimmed by 1 base and J by 0 bases, leaving 4 bases between them. The CDR3 sequence: CSARVDSNQPQHF. The CDR3 DNA follows: TGCAGTGCTAGAGTTGATAGCAATCAGCCCCAGCATTTT.

This clonotype has at least ten counts. CDR3 bases: TGCGCCAGCAGCTTCCGGACCGCTGGCGAGCAGTACTTC. It encodes CASSFRTAGEQYF. This rearrangement joins TRBV5-1 to TRBJ2-7; D gene ambiguous. Between the trimmed V and J ends, which lost 2 bases and 6 bases, there was a span of 12 bases. CDR1 and CDR2 from the germline V gene are SGHRS and YFSETQ. The CDR3 runs to 13 residues.

The chain links TRBV19 to TRBJ1-4; the D gene is possibly TRBD1 (6 bases). V dropped 3 bases and J dropped 5 bases, with 10 bases sitting between them. The CDR3 contains 14 residues. CDR1 and CDR2 from the germline V gene are LNHDA and SQIVND (reference sequence). CDR3 coding DNA: TGTGCCAGTAGTATGGACAGTTTGAATGAAAAACTGTTTTTT. Amino acid sequence: CASSMDSLNEKLFF. The entire variable domain, with the rest obtained from reference TRBV19 and TRBJ1-4, is as follows: DGGITQSPKYLFRKEGQNVTLSCEQNLNHDAMYWYRQDPGQGLRLIYYSQIVNDFQKGDIAEGYSVSREKKESFPLTVTSAQKNPTAFYLCASSMDSLNEKLFFGSGTQLSVL.

This clonotype was recorded at least ten times. The chain recombines TRBV24-1 with TRBJ1-4; D is perhaps TRBD1 (6 bases). In germline, CDR1 is KGHDR, CDR2 SFDVKD. V was clipped by 9 bases and J by 8 bases, with 12 bases between them. The CDR3 runs to 12 residues. The CDR3 loop is CATSTRGEKLFF. Here the CDR3 DNA reads TGTGCCACCTCTACTAGGGGGGAAAAACTGTTTTTT.

To note about this clonotype: A junction end diverges from the germline sequence, so it may reflect a read error. The chain joins TRBV4-1 to TRBJ2-7; 8 nucleotides line up with TRBD2. This CDR3 region has 12 residues. Per the germline V gene, CDR1 is MGHRA and CDR2 is YSYEKL. The CDR3 protein is CASSHIGRGKHF. The CDR3 nucleotides are TGCGCCAGCAGCCACATCGGGAGGGGGAAGCACTTC.

The rearrangement joins TRBV11-2 to TRBJ1-1; the D is unclear. CDR3 length: 14 amino acids. Germline CDR1 is SGHAT and CDR2 is FQNNGV. The ends were cut back, 2 bases at V and 6 bases at J, with 13 bases in the middle. This CDR3 reads CASSLWETGAEAFF. The CDR3 nucleotides read TGTGCCAGCAGCTTATGGGAGACGGGCGCTGAAGCTTTCTTT.

The gene calls are TRBV20-1 and TRBJ2-7; D not certain. There are 15 residues in the CDR3. Germline loops: CDR1 DFQATT, CDR2 SNEGSKA (reference sequence). The V end lost 0 bases, the J end lost 3 bases, and 15 bases lay between the germline ends. The CDR3 DNA is TGCAGTGCTAGAGATGGCTCAATGGCCGACTACGAGCAGTACTTC. Protein: CSARDGSMADYEQYF.

This clonotype was counted at least ten times. This chain uses TRBV29-1 with TRBJ2-5; the match to TRBD1 covers 8 bases. Germline CDR1 reads SQVTM; CDR2 reads ANQGSEA. The CDR3 has 11 amino acids. The CDR3 loop is CSGQGLETQYF. CDR3 DNA: TGCAGTGGACAGGGTTTGGAGACCCAGTACTTC.

The V gene is TRBV24-1, the J gene TRBJ1-2; no clear D gene. The V and J ends lost 3 bases and 4 bases respectively, with 8 bases between them. This CDR3 comprises 13 residues. The germline gives CDR1 KGHDR, CDR2 SFDVKD. The CDR3 loop is CATSDDGPYGYTF. Here the CDR3 DNA reads TGTGCCACCAGTGATGACGGACCCTATGGCTACACCTTC.

Remarks on this clonotype: The junction differs from germline at one of its ends, possibly a read error. The chain is built from TRBV20-1 and TRBJ1-2; no clear D gene. Germline V gives CDR1 DFQATT, CDR2 SNEGSKA (reference sequence). This CDR3 is built from 8 residues. CDR3 in DNA: TGCAGTGCTAGGGGCTTCACCTTC. Protein sequence: CSARGFTF.

The rearrangement joins TRBV27 to TRBJ1-1, with TRBD1 matching over 7 bases. The CDR3 has 14 residues. Per the germline V gene, CDR1 is MNHEY and CDR2 is SMNVEV (reference sequence). The junction had 4 bases not matched to a gene; V was cut back by 5 bases and J by 1 base. CDR3 sequence: CASSKPGGNTEAFF. CDR3 nucleotides: TGTGCCAGCAGTAAGCCAGGGGGGAACACTGAAGCTTTCTTT.

This clonotype was observed a few times. This chain uses TRBV7-2 with TRBJ1-1; D gene ambiguous. The CDR3 consists of 16 residues. Germline loops: CDR1 SGHTA, CDR2 FQGNSA. The ends were cut back, 1 base at V and 0 bases at J, with 12 bases in the middle. The CDR3 loop is CASSLGEGPMNTEAFF. CDR3 DNA: TGTGCCAGCAGCTTAGGCGAGGGTCCCATGAACACTGAAGCTTTCTTT.